One and the same sample provided the 15 T cell receptor beta chains below, sequenced in a study of vaccination and CD4 T cells after COVID-19. The Oncomine TCR Beta short-read assay was what sequenced the DNA obtained from cultured CD4+ T cells. TCRdb reprocessed the PCR reads via MiXCR and lists one record per CDR3 protein. The sample has about 4,000 distinct CDR3 sequences, roughly 70% seen once. Antigens for these TCRs are unknown. Treatment reported: approximately nine-day PBMC culture with coronavirus spike peptide pools or control peptides (ViraFEST assay). An unexposed donor provided the CD4+ T cells, which were collected before the COVID-19 pandemic (2011-2018). Sequencing input: CD4+ T cells from blood, cultured in vitro. The receptors shown here come from a human donor in good health.

The chain links TRBV20-1 to TRBJ2-3, with D perhaps matching TRBD1 (6 bases). This CDR3 is 18 amino acids long. CDR1 DFQATT and CDR2 SNEGSKA come from the germline V gene (reference sequence). V lost 0 bases and J lost 3, with 22 bases in between. The CDR3 DNA follows: TGCAGTGCTAGAGATCGCCTCTTAACAGGGTTTGGTACAGATACGCAGTATTTT. Its protein product is CSARDRLLTGFGTDTQYF.

The DNA for the CDR3 is TGTGCCAGCAGCTCCCGACCCCGATCCTACAATGAGCAGTTCTTC. Translation gives CASSSRPRSYNEQFF. The chain employs TRBV11-2 and TRBJ2-1; D remains ambiguous. V dropped 4 bases and J dropped 1 base, with 11 bases sitting between them. The CDR3 spans 15 residues. Germline CDR1 is SGHAT and CDR2 is FQNNGV.

The CDR3 DNA reads TGTGCCAGCAGATACTCGGCTGGGGCTAGCGGGGGGTACAATGAGCAGTTCTTC. Residues: CASRYSAGASGGYNEQFF. This chain uses TRBV7-9 with TRBJ2-1; 11 positions agree with TRBD2. The CDR3 covers 18 residues. Germline loops: CDR1 SEHNR, CDR2 FQNEAQ (reference sequence). Trimming took 6 bases from V and 4 from J; bases not matched to a gene: 14. Full variable domain (outside the CDR3, taken from reference TRBV7-9 and TRBJ2-1): DTGVSQNPRHKITKRGQNVTFRCDPISEHNRLYWYRQTLGQGPEFLTYFQNEAQLEKSRLLSDRFSAERPKGSFSTLEIQRTEQGDSAMYLCASRYSAGASGGYNEQFFGPGTRLTVL.

This clonotype is classed as large. The chain uses TRBV28 and TRBJ1-2, with TRBD1 identical over 9 bases. From germline, CDR1 is MDHEN and CDR2 SYDVKM. The V and J ends lost 8 bases and 4 bases, in that order; junction bases with no gene match: 5. This CDR3 spans 13 amino acids. Here the CDR3 DNA reads TGTGCCAGCCGCACGACAGGGGGCTATGGCTACACCTTC. Protein sequence: CASRTTGGYGYTF.

The chain is built from TRBV20-1 and TRBJ1-2; the match to TRBD1 covers 7 bases. The V gene's germline CDR1 is DFQATT and CDR2 SNEGSKA (reference sequence). The CDR3 sequence is 13 residues long. V shed 5 bases and J 4 bases; nucleotides not matched to a gene: 7. CDR3 region: CSAVGDRTYGYTF. As DNA, the CDR3 is TGCAGTGCTGTCGGGGACAGAACCTATGGCTACACCTTC.

The CDR3 sequence is CASSLYGGPTYEQYF. The CDR3 region has the DNA TGTGCCAGCAGTTTATATGGCGGCCCGACCTACGAGCAGTACTTC. The chain recombines TRBV28 with TRBJ2-7, with D unclear. The CDR3 extends over 15 amino acids. The ends were cut back, 1 base at V and 2 bases at J, with 12 bases in the middle. Germline V lookup: CDR1 MDHEN, CDR2 SYDVKM.

This clonotype was seen just once. The chain employs TRBV29-1 and TRBJ1-3, with unresolved D. CDR1 SQVTM and CDR2 ANQGSEA come from the germline V gene. V lost 7 bases to trimming and J lost 4 bases, with 8 bases between them. The CDR3 runs 11 residues. CDR3 region: CSGVRGNTIYF. The CDR3 DNA reads TGCAGCGGGGTCCGGGGAAACACCATATATTTT.

The chain links TRBV6-5 to TRBJ2-3; the D gene is possibly TRBD1 (6 bases). The CDR3 is made up of 14 amino acids. Trimming removed 2 bases at V and 2 bases at J, with 8 bases between. Looked up from germline, CDR1 is MNHEY and CDR2 is SVGAGI. Here the CDR3 DNA reads TGTGCCAGCAGTTACGGACAGCACACAGATACGCAGTATTTT. This encodes CASSYGQHTDTQYF.

This sequence joins TRBV12-3 or TRBV12-4 and TRBJ1-2; 9 positions agree with TRBD1. The CDR3 is made up of 14 amino acids. After removal of 6 bases from V and 6 bases from J, the junction contained 8 bases not matched to a gene. CDR3 protein: CASRGTGRSNGYTF. In DNA form, the CDR3 reads TGTGCCAGCAGAGGGACAGGGAGGAGTAATGGCTACACCTTC.

This chain uses TRBV6-4 with TRBJ2-7; the D gene is possibly TRBD1 (6 bases). The germline V gene encodes CDR1 MRHNA and CDR2 SNTAGT. Deletions cut 8 bases from V and 3 bases from J, with 14 bases between. The CDR3 runs 13 residues. The CDR3 DNA is TGTGCCAGCTCTGTACTACAGGGCTACGAGCAGTACTTC. It codes for CASSVLQGYEQYF.

The chain links TRBV7-9 to TRBJ2-7; D is perhaps TRBD1 (6 bases). CDR3 size: 16 residues. Trimming removed 4 bases from V and 5 bases from J, with 21 bases in between. Per germline, CDR1 SEHNR and CDR2 FQNEAQ (reference sequence). This chain's CDR3 is CASSSFGQPPSHEQYF. The CDR3 DNA is TGTGCCAGCAGCTCCTTTGGACAGCCGCCTAGCCACGAGCAGTACTTC. Using reference TRBV7-9 and TRBJ2-7 for the parts outside the CDR3, the full variable domain is DTGVSQNPRHKITKRGQNVTFRCDPISEHNRLYWYRQTLGQGPEFLTYFQNEAQLEKSRLLSDRFSAERPKGSFSTLEIQRTEQGDSAMYLCASSSFGQPPSHEQYFGPGTRLTVT.

This clonotype was picked up one time. The genes are TRBV11-3 and TRBJ2-2, with D tentatively TRBD2 (6 bases). The V end was cut by 5 bases, the J end by 7 bases, with 8 bases between. Germline V gene sequence: CDR1 SGHNT, CDR2 YENEEA. This CDR3 spans 12 amino acids. In nucleotides, the CDR3 is TGTGCCAGCAGCCCTAGCGTCGGGGAGCTGTTTTTT. Residues: CASSPSVGELFF.

The rearrangement joins TRBV20-1 to TRBJ1-5, with D maybe TRBD1 (6 bases). The CDR3 length is 14 residues. V lost 7 bases, J lost 2 bases, and 15 bases lay in between. CDR1 and CDR2 from the germline V gene are DFQATT and SNEGSKA (reference sequence). Here the CDR3 DNA reads TGCAGTGTATTTACAGGGTCGGGCAATCAGCCCCAGCATTTT. It codes for CSVFTGSGNQPQHF.

V usage is TRBV10-3 and J usage is TRBJ2-7, with D tentatively TRBD1 or TRBD2 (6 bases each). The V and J ends lost 0 bases and 6 bases respectively, with 21 bases between them. CDR1 is ENHRY and CDR2 is SYGVKD in the germline V gene. This CDR3 has 17 residues. For the CDR3, the DNA is TGTGCCATCAGTGAGTCGGGAGGCTTCTGGGGGCCTGGCGAGCAGTACTTC. Amino acids: CAISESGGFWGPGEQYF.

J is TRBJ2-3 and V is TRBV5-6; possible D gene TRBD2, 6 bases. Germline V gene data show CDR1 as SGHDT and CDR2 as YYEEEE. Trimming shortened V by 0 bases and J by 0 bases, and 8 bases separated the two germline ends. This CDR3 has 15 amino acids. Here the CDR3 DNA reads TGTGCCAGCAGCTTGGGGCTAGCGAGCACAGATACGCAGTATTTT. Translating it yields CASSLGLASTDTQYF.